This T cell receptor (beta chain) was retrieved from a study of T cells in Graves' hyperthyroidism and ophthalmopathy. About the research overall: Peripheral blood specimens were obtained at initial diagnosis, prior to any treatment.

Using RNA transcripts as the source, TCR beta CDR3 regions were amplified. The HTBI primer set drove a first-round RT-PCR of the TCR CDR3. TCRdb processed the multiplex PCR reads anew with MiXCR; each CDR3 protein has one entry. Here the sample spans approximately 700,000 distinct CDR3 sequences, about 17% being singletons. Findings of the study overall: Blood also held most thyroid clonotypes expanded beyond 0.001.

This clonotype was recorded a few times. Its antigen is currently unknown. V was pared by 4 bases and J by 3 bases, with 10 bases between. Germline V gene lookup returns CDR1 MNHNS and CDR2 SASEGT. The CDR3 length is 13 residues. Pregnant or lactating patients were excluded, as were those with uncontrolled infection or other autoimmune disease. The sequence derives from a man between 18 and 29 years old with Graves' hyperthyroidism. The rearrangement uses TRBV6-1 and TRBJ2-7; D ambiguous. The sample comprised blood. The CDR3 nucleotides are TGTGCCAGCAGTGTCACTGGAAACTACGAGCAGTACTTC. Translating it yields CASSVTGNYEQYF.